This T cell receptor beta chain emerged from a study of blood T cell repertoires in COVID-19. The overall study: T cells, B-cell-depleted T cells, or PBMCs provided the cDNA or gDNA that served as material.

This clone was detected once. Per the authors' pipeline: Quantification of nucleated cells was approximated via reference gene primer amplification. TCRdb's copy holds only in-frame clones and misses some; the assay was immunoSEQ multiplex PCR. That table gives V, J and clone size, and the DNA gave D and trimming. The table lists under 400,000 clones, around 90% of them singletons. Sequencing used peripheral blood. The sequence was collected from a man aged 18 to 30 with active or convalescent COVID-19.

The chain's CDR3 is CASSLASGSDTQYF. The CDR3 DNA sequence: TGTGCCAGCAGCTTAGCTTCGGGGTCAGATACGCAGTATTTT. This rearrangement joins TRBV7-3 to TRBJ2-3, with D possibly TRBD2 on 5 matching bases. The CDR3 is 14 residues long. From germline, CDR1 is SGHTA and CDR2 FQGTGA. The V end lost 2 bases, the J end lost 4 bases, and 10 bases lay between the germline ends.